The 3 T cell receptor beta chains below were found in one sample sequenced in a study of T cell repertoires in cytomegalovirus infection. TCRdb processed the reads anew with MiXCR; each CDR3 protein has one entry. The sample lists some 700,000 distinct CDR3 sequences, approximately 40% occurring once. The specimen was PBMCs. These receptors all stem from a human donor in good health (CMV status not recorded). Some clones in this sample may be carry-over from other donors' samples.

Concerning this clonotype: Without the conserved terminal phenylalanine or tryptophan, this CDR3 likely stems from a read error. V and J are TRBV7-2 and TRBJ2-5, with D perhaps given as TRBD1 or TRBD2 (6 bases each). The germline V and J ends were trimmed by 2 bases and 4 bases, with 14 bases remaining between them. Germline V lookup: CDR1 SGHTA, CDR2 FQGNSA. The CDR3 is made up of 15 amino acids. CDR3 protein: CASSLRGPNLETQYL. The CDR3 bases are TGTGCCAGCAGCTTACGGGGGCCCAATCTAGAGACCCAGTACTTA.

The V call is TRBV4-1, the J call TRBJ1-1; D perhaps matches TRBD1 (6 bases). CDR1 MGHRA and CDR2 YSYEKL come from the germline V gene. The V end lost 6 bases, the J end lost 1 base, and 15 bases lay between the germline ends. The CDR3 runs to 15 residues. CDR3: CASRRDIIPNTEAFF. In DNA form, the CDR3 reads TGCGCCAGCAGGAGGGACATTATCCCGAACACTGAAGCTTTCTTT.

CDR3 sequence: CASSIPAAEFDNEQFF. CDR3 DNA sequence: TGTGCCAGCAGCATACCCGCCGCTGAGTTTGACAATGAGCAGTTCTTC. J is TRBJ2-1 and V is TRBV28; D gene unclear. The CDR3 is made up of 16 amino acids. CDR1 and CDR2 from the germline V gene are MDHEN and SYDVKM. V lost 6 bases and J lost 5, with 20 bases in between.